These 7 T cell receptor beta chains were sequenced from one sample in a study of blood T cell repertoires in COVID-19. The data were produced by immunoSEQ multiplex PCR, yet TCRdb's version contains in-frame clones alone and is incomplete. The data contain roughly 360,000 clones, roughly 80% of them singletons. Source material: PBMCs or T cells enriched from blood (not recorded which). The receptors derive from a woman aged 45-59 years who had recovered from COVID-19.

The chain combines TRBV7-2 with TRBJ2-3, with 7 bases lining up with TRBD1. Trimming cost V 6 bases and J 0 bases; bases outside gene matches: 9. The CDR3 is 16 residues long. Germline CDR1 SGHTA, CDR2 FQGNSA. CDR3 loop: CASRLPGQASTDTQYF. The CDR3 DNA reads as TGTGCCAGCAGATTGCCTGGACAGGCTAGCACAGATACGCAGTATTTT.

V usage is TRBV6-1 and J usage is TRBJ1-1; 8 nucleotides align to TRBD1. Germline V gives CDR1 MNHNS, CDR2 SASEGT. CDR3 length equals 17 residues. V lost 0 bases and J lost 6; bases outside the gene matches: 12. The CDR3: CASSEARQGFLSSEAFF. CDR3 DNA: TGTGCCAGCAGTGAAGCGAGACAGGGGTTTCTAAGTTCTGAAGCTTTCTTT.

The chain combines TRBV7-9 with TRBJ1-1, with 7 positions matching TRBD1. The length of the CDR3 is 16 residues. Germline trimming cut 3 bases from V and 4 bases from J; bases unmatched to any gene: 11. Germline V lookup: CDR1 SEHNR, CDR2 FQNEAQ (reference sequence). The CDR3 reads CASSFVGQWIPTEAFF. CDR3 in DNA: TGTGCCAGCAGCTTCGTGGGACAGTGGATCCCCACTGAAGCTTTCTTT.

This chain connects TRBV6-5 to TRBJ1-1; D is undetermined. Germline V gene data show CDR1 as MNHEY and CDR2 as SVGAGI. The CDR3 is made up of 16 amino acids. Trimming pared 1 base from V and 4 bases from J, leaving 16 bases between. For the CDR3, the DNA is TGTGCCAGCAGTTACTTAGTGAGGGTCGGAGGCACTGAAGCTTTCTTT. It codes for CASSYLVRVGGTEAFF.

The CDR3 DNA reads TGTGCCAGCGGGGCCTATAATGAAAAACTGTTTTTT. Translating it yields CASGAYNEKLFF. J is TRBJ1-4 and V is TRBV7-2; D may be TRBD1 (5 bases). The CDR3 loop spans 12 amino acids. In germline, CDR1 is SGHTA, CDR2 FQGNSA. The V end was cut by 8 bases, the J end by 4 bases, with 8 bases between.

V and J are TRBV30 and TRBJ1-2; D perhaps matches TRBD1 (5 bases). The V and J ends lost 1 base and 7 bases respectively, with 7 bases between them. This CDR3 comprises 11 residues. Germline lookup yields CDR1 GTSNPN and CDR2 SVGIG (reference sequence). The CDR3 bases are TGTGCCTGGAGTGGAGACAGTGGCTACACCTTC. Amino acid sequence: CAWSGDSGYTF.

This chain joins TRBV11-1 and TRBJ2-5; D unclear. The CDR3 runs to 14 residues. Between the trimmed V and J ends, which lost 2 bases and 5 bases, there was a span of 12 bases. CDR1 SGHAT and CDR2 FQDESV come from the germline V gene (reference sequence). Here the CDR3 DNA reads TGTGCCAGCAGCTTAAGACGGAGTAGTGAGACCCAGTACTTC. Amino acid sequence: CASSLRRSSETQYF. Filled out from reference TRBV11-1 and TRBJ2-5, the complete variable domain reads EAEVAQSPRYKITEKSQAVAFWCDPISGHATLYWYRQILGQGPELLVQFQDESVVDDSQLPKDRFSAERLKGVDSTLKIQPAELGDSAMYLCASSLRRSSETQYFGPGTRLLVL.